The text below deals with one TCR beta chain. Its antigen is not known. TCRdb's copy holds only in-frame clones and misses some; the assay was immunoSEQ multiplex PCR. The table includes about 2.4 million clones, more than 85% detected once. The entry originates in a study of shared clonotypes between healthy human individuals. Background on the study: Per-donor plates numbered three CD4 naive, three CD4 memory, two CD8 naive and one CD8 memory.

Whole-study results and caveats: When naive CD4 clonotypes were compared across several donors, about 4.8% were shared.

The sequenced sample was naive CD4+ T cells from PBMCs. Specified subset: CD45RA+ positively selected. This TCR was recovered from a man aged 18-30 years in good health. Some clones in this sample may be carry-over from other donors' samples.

CDR3 nucleotides: TGTGCCATTTCCGTGGGTTGGACAGACGAGCAGTACTTC. Translation: CAISVGWTDEQYF. The chain employs TRBV10-3 and TRBJ2-7, with a possible D match to TRBD1 (6 bases). Trimming removed 9 bases from V and 5 bases from J, with 17 bases in between. The germline CDR1 and CDR2 sequences are ENHRY and SYGVKD. CDR3 size: 13 residues.